One and the same sample provided the 9 T cell receptor beta chains below, sequenced in a study of T cell changes during pregnancy in multiple sclerosis. Generated by immunoSEQ multiplex PCR, the TCRdb table keeps only in-frame clones and is missing some. The data contain about 100,000 clones, roughly 92% of them singletons. The specimen was peripheral blood, collected after pregnancy. These receptors were taken from a female donor with multiple sclerosis, enrolled in a pregnancy study.

The chain employs TRBV2 and TRBJ2-7, with TRBD1 matching over 10 bases. V trimming: 11 bases; J trimming: 0 bases; junction bases outside the gene matches: 16. From germline, CDR1 is SNHLY and CDR2 FYNNEI. The CDR3 runs 17 residues. This chain's CDR3 is CAGSFETGGRVSYEQYF. Written as DNA, the CDR3 is TGTGCCGGATCTTTTGAGACAGGGGGCCGAGTCTCCTACGAGCAGTACTTC.

This clone was recorded once. The rearrangement links TRBV19 to TRBJ2-7; 10 bases match TRBD2. The CDR3 loop spans 14 amino acids. Looked up from germline, CDR1 is LNHDA and CDR2 is SQIVND (reference sequence). The V gene end was trimmed by 3 bases and the J gene end by 4 bases; junction bases not matched to a gene: 3. CDR3 nucleotide sequence: TGTGCCAGTAGTATTTTGGGACTAGCGTACGAGCAGTACTTC. This translates into CASSILGLAYEQYF.

The chain carries TRBV29-1 and TRBJ1-2; 7 bases match TRBD1. J gave up 7 bases and V 7 bases, and 9 bases lay outside the gene matches. CDR1 and CDR2 from the germline V gene are SQVTM and ANQGSEA. This CDR3 comprises 12 residues. The DNA for the CDR3 is TGCAGCGGAAAAGTTGGGGACAGTGGCTACACCTTC. It yields the protein CSGKVGDSGYTF.

The chain couples TRBV7-2 to TRBJ1-1, with unresolved D. Trimming left V 0 bases short and J 2 bases short, with 4 bases between. The CDR3 is 13 residues long. Germline CDR1 reads SGHTA; CDR2 reads FQGNSA. The CDR3 DNA is TGTGCCAGCAGCTTAGCAGCCAACACTGAAGCTTTCTTT. Its protein product is CASSLAANTEAFF.

The chain employs TRBV27 and TRBJ2-7; 10 bases match TRBD1. Unmatched junction bases numbered 7, after V lost 5 bases and J lost 3 bases. CDR3 size: 15 residues. Germline V gene data show CDR1 as MNHEY and CDR2 as SMNVEV (reference sequence). CDR3 coding DNA: TGTGCCAGCAGTCCCAGGACAGGGGGGGTCTACGAGCAGTACTTC. Protein: CASSPRTGGVYEQYF.

The rearrangement links TRBV29-1 to TRBJ2-7; D remains unclear. The CDR3 spans 12 residues. V gave up 5 bases and J gave up 2 bases, with 10 bases separating them. Germline lookup yields CDR1 SQVTM and CDR2 ANQGSEA. DNA of the CDR3: TGCAGCGTTCTCGAGGTAGCCTACGAGCAGTACTTC. As protein: CSVLEVAYEQYF.

This chain joins TRBV10-3 and TRBJ2-2, with a weak D call TRBD2 (5 bases). The CDR3 consists of 11 residues. V dropped 11 bases and J dropped 6 bases, with 10 bases sitting between them. Germline assignment: CDR1 ENHRY and CDR2 SYGVKD. The CDR3 sequence is CAARGAGELFF. CDR3 in DNA: TGTGCCGCCCGGGGAGCCGGGGAGCTGTTTTTT.

This chain joins TRBV10-3 and TRBJ1-3; D is uncertain. Germline assignment: CDR1 ENHRY and CDR2 SYGVKD. The V end was cut by 10 bases, the J end by 3 bases, with 10 bases between. The CDR3 covers 12 residues. The CDR3: CASRGFGNTIYF. Written as DNA, the CDR3 is TGTGCCAGCCGGGGTTTTGGAAACACCATATATTTT.

The chain joins TRBV9 to TRBJ1-1; 7 bases align to TRBD1. CDR3 size: 14 residues. Germline V gives CDR1 SGDLS, CDR2 YYNGEE. V gave up 2 bases and J gave up 6 bases; unmatched junction bases: 7. The CDR3 nucleotides read TGTGCCAGCAGCGTGGGTGACAGGGACCCTGAAGCTTTCTTT. Amino acid sequence: CASSVGDRDPEAFF. The complete variable domain, with remaining parts taken from reference TRBV9 and TRBJ1-1, reads DSGVTQTPKHLITATGQRVTLRCSPRSGDLSVYWYQQSLDQGLQFLIQYYNGEERAKGNILERFSAQQFPDLHSELNLSSLELGDSALYFCASSVGDRDPEAFFGQGTRLTVV.